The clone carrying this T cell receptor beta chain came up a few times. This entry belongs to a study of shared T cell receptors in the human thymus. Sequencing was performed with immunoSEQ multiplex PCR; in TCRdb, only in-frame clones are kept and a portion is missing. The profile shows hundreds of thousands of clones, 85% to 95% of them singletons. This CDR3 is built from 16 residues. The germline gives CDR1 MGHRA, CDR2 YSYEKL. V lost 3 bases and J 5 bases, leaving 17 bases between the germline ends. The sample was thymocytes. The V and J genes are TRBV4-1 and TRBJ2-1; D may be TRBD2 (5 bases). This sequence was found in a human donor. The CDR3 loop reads CASSQPRGRSNNEQFF. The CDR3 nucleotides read TGCGCCAGCAGCCAGCCAAGAGGGCGGAGCAACAATGAGCAGTTCTTC.